These 20 T cell receptor beta chains originate from one sample sequenced in a study of cytomegalovirus exposure and HLA in healthy donors. Primers: 60 Vbeta forward and 13 Jbeta reverse. Clones were sequenced by immunoSEQ multiplex PCR, and TCRdb holds only the in-frame ones, with some missing. The sample holds a few hundred thousand clones; approximately 80% are singletons and the top ten take 15% to 19%. Sequencing was done on a sample of PBMCs. These receptors came from a man aged 40-55 years in good health and CMV-seronegative.

The genes are TRBV9 and TRBJ2-1; D might be TRBD1 (6 bases). The CDR3 is 16 residues long. In germline, CDR1 is SGDLS, CDR2 YYNGEE. With 2 bases removed from V and 4 bases from J, the gap between germline ends came to 16 bases. CDR3 amino acids: CASSVMGSGAYNEQFF. CDR3 in DNA: TGTGCCAGCAGCGTCATGGGCTCAGGGGCTTACAATGAGCAGTTCTTC.

The chain joins TRBV2 to TRBJ2-3, with 7 bases fitting TRBD1. CDR1 SNHLY and CDR2 FYNNEI come from the germline V gene. V was pared by 8 bases and J by 3 bases, with 8 bases of the junction left unmatched. The length of the CDR3 is 14 residues. CDR3: CASSQGLSTDTQYF. The DNA for the CDR3 is TGTGCCAGCTCACAGGGGCTGAGTACAGATACGCAGTATTTT.

The V call is TRBV2, the J call TRBJ1-2; D perhaps matches TRBD1 (6 bases). This CDR3 contains 14 residues. V lost 7 bases to trimming and J lost 2 bases, with 14 bases between them. Per the germline V gene, CDR1 is SNHLY and CDR2 is FYNNEI. The DNA of the CDR3 is TGTGCCAGCACCGAGGGGGGGTTGAACTATGGCTACACCTTC. This sequence encodes CASTEGGLNYGYTF. The variable domain in full, completed from reference TRBV2 and TRBJ1-2, reads EPEVTQTPSHQVTQMGQEVILRCVPISNHLYFYWYRQILGQKVEFLVSFYNNEISEKSEIFDDQFSVERPDGSNFTLKIRSTKLEDSAMYFCASTEGGLNYGYTFGSGTRLTVV.

This clone appeared a single time. Relative to the germline gene, one junction end is altered; a read error may explain this. This rearrangement joins TRBV6-1 to TRBJ1-1; the D is unclear. The CDR3 runs to 12 residues. Germline-derived CDR1 and CDR2 are MNHNS and SASEGT. The CDR3 is CASSEGRSKASF. CDR3 coding DNA: TGTGCCAGCAGTGAAGGCCGAAGCAAAGCTTCCTTT.

The chain carries TRBV5-5 and TRBJ2-5; 8 bases match TRBD2. With 4 bases clipped from V and 0 bases from J, the junction kept 5 bases outside the gene matches. The CDR3 is 15 residues long. From germline, CDR1 is SGHKS and CDR2 YYEKEE (reference sequence). In DNA, the CDR3 is TGTGCCAGCAGCCTCTTAGCGGGAAACCAAGAGACCCAGTACTTC. It translates to CASSLLAGNQETQYF. Together with reference TRBV5-5 and TRBJ2-5, the CDR3 gives the full variable domain: DAGVTQSPTHLIKTRGQQVTLRCSPISGHKSVSWYQQVLGQGPQFIFQYYEKEERGRGNFPDRFSARQFPNYSSELNVNALLLGDSALYLCASSLLAGNQETQYFGPGTRLLVL.

The chain links TRBV6-1 to TRBJ2-2, with 15 bases matching TRBD2. Trimming at V came to 6 bases and at J to 6 bases, leaving 2 bases not matched to a gene. This CDR3 comprises 15 residues. Germline V gene data show CDR1 as MNHNS and CDR2 as SASEGT. This CDR3 reads CASRGLAGGPGELFF. The CDR3 bases are TGTGCCAGCAGGGGACTAGCGGGAGGACCCGGGGAGCTGTTTTTT.

This chain links TRBV6-5 with TRBJ1-1, with 9 bases that match TRBD1. Trimming at V came to 6 bases and at J to 4 bases, leaving 6 bases not matched to a gene. Germline V CDR1 and CDR2: MNHEY, SVGAGI. The CDR3 length is 14 residues. This CDR3 is CASSRQGVVTEAFF. In DNA form, the CDR3 reads TGTGCCAGCAGCCGACAGGGGGTCGTCACTGAAGCTTTCTTT.

The rearrangement links TRBV11-2 to TRBJ2-7; the match to TRBD1 covers 10 bases. Germline V gives CDR1 SGHAT, CDR2 FQNNGV. The CDR3 is 15 residues long. Trimming cost V 2 bases and J 5 bases; bases outside gene matches: 6. CDR3 sequence: CASSLLGQGNDEQYF. The CDR3 DNA sequence: TGTGCCAGCAGCTTACTGGGACAGGGGAACGACGAGCAGTACTTC.

This chain connects TRBV4-1 to TRBJ2-2, with 7 bases fitting TRBD2. V shed 6 bases and J 4 bases; nucleotides not matched to a gene: 8. Germline loops: CDR1 MGHRA, CDR2 YSYEKL. This CDR3 region has 15 residues. The CDR3 reads CASRPQREVTGELFF. The CDR3 DNA reads TGCGCCAGCAGACCCCAGCGGGAAGTCACCGGGGAGCTGTTTTTT.

This clone occurred a few times. The chain employs TRBV30 and TRBJ2-1; 14 bases map to TRBD2. The CDR3 totals 15 residues. The junction had 6 bases not matched to a gene; V was cut back by 5 bases and J by 6 bases. From germline, CDR1 is GTSNPN and CDR2 SVGIG (reference sequence). This CDR3 reads CAWASGLAGVNEQFF. CDR3 nucleotides: TGTGCCTGGGCCTCGGGACTAGCGGGAGTCAATGAGCAGTTCTTC.

The rearrangement links TRBV4-3 to TRBJ1-1; possible D gene TRBD1, 5 bases. Trimming shortened V by 3 bases and J by 1 base, and 12 bases separated the two germline ends. CDR1 LGHNA and CDR2 YSLEER come from the germline V gene. The CDR3 length is 15 residues. The CDR3 nucleotides read TGCGCCAGCAGCCAGAACACGGGGGAGAACACTGAAGCTTTCTTT. Translation gives CASSQNTGENTEAFF.

The chain carries TRBV10-3 and TRBJ1-2, with D perhaps matching TRBD1 (6 bases). This CDR3 is 15 amino acids long. V dropped 6 bases and J dropped 0 bases, with 14 bases sitting between them. The germline gives CDR1 ENHRY, CDR2 SYGVKD. The CDR3 DNA reads TGTGCCATCAGGGGGGGGGCAGGGACTAACTATGGCTACACCTTC. The encoded protein is CAIRGGAGTNYGYTF.

On this clone itself: The junction and the germline gene differ at one end; a read error may be behind it. DNA of the CDR3: TGTTCCAGCAGCTTATACGGGGGGCAAGAGACCCAGTACTTC. Translation gives CSSSLYGGQETQYF. The V and J genes are TRBV7-9 and TRBJ2-5; 7 bases are a match to TRBD2. This CDR3 contains 14 residues. In germline, CDR1 is SEHNR, CDR2 FQNEAQ (reference sequence).

This chain connects TRBV27 to TRBJ2-6; the D gene is possibly TRBD1 (5 bases). This CDR3 has 17 amino acids. Trimming left V 6 bases short and J 0 bases short, with 15 bases between. Germline lookup yields CDR1 MNHEY and CDR2 SMNVEV (reference sequence). The CDR3 region has the DNA TGTGCCAGCAGGAGGACAAAGGCCAACTCTGGGGCCAACGTCCTGACTTTC. It specifies CASRRTKANSGANVLTF.

This chain uses TRBV4-1 with TRBJ1-1; D unclear. There are 14 residues in the CDR3. CDR1 MGHRA and CDR2 YSYEKL come from the germline V gene. The V gene lost 0 bases and the J gene lost 6 bases, with 11 bases spanning the gap. The CDR3 DNA sequence: TGCGCCAGCAGCCAAGATCTAAAACAGCCTGAAGCTTTCTTT. Its translation is CASSQDLKQPEAFF.

V usage is TRBV28 and J usage is TRBJ2-5; 7 positions match TRBD1. Germline-derived CDR1 and CDR2 are MDHEN and SYDVKM. The CDR3 is 14 residues long. Trimming took 3 bases from V and 2 from J; bases not matched to a gene: 3. DNA for the CDR3: TGTGCCAGCAGTTTTGACAGGGTTCAAGAGACCCAGTACTTC. Translating gives CASSFDRVQETQYF.

The gene calls are TRBV19 and TRBJ2-4; D not resolved. This CDR3 contains 13 residues. Trimming cost V 7 bases and J 0 bases, with 7 bases left between them. From germline, CDR1 is LNHDA and CDR2 SQIVND (reference sequence). The CDR3 DNA reads as TGTGCCAGTAACAATAAAGCCAAAAACATTCAGTACTTC. This sequence encodes CASNNKAKNIQYF.

The chain uses TRBV7-6 and TRBJ2-3; 12 bases are shared with TRBD2. With 5 bases clipped from V and 5 bases from J, the junction kept 2 bases outside the gene matches. CDR3 size: 14 residues. Germline loops: CDR1 SGHVS, CDR2 FNYEAQ. This CDR3 is CASSRGLAGDTQYF. The CDR3 DNA reads TGTGCCAGCAGCAGGGGACTAGCGGGAGATACGCAGTATTTT. Full variable domain (rest looked up from reference TRBV7-6 and TRBJ2-3): GAGVSQSPRYKVTKRGQDVALRCDPISGHVSLYWYRQALGQGPEFLTYFNYEAQQDKSGLPNDRFSAERPEGSISTLTIQRTEQRDSAMYRCASSRGLAGDTQYFGPGTRLTVL.

The CDR3 spells CASSYSWTGAYEQYF. The CDR3 DNA reads TGTGCCAGCAGCTATAGCTGGACAGGGGCCTACGAGCAGTACTTC. The chain uses TRBV9 and TRBJ2-7; 9 positions agree with TRBD1. CDR3 size: 15 residues. Germline V gene lookup returns CDR1 SGDLS and CDR2 YYNGEE. V was pared by 4 bases and J by 2 bases, with 7 bases of the junction left unmatched. The entire variable domain, with the rest obtained from reference TRBV9 and TRBJ2-7, is as follows: DSGVTQTPKHLITATGQRVTLRCSPRSGDLSVYWYQQSLDQGLQFLIQYYNGEERAKGNILERFSAQQFPDLHSELNLSSLELGDSALYFCASSYSWTGAYEQYFGPGTRLTVT.

This clone is a singleton in its sample. This CDR3 reads CASSLGQAYGYTF. CDR3 DNA: TGTGCCAGCAGCTTAGGACAGGCCTATGGCTACACCTTC. This sequence joins TRBV13 and TRBJ1-2; D may be TRBD1 (5 bases). The V end was cut by 0 bases, the J end by 4 bases, with 6 bases between. The germline V gene encodes CDR1 PRHDT and CDR2 FYEKMQ (reference sequence). This CDR3 contains 13 residues.